Listed here are 3 T cell receptor beta chains from one sample, sequenced in a study of OX40 agonist ivuxolimab in advanced cancers. Only in-frame clones appear in the TCRdb table, and some are missing; sequencing was by immunoSEQ multiplex PCR. The table lists about 22,000 clones, approximately 83% of them singletons, with around a third in the top ten. The sequences come from CD4+ or CD8+ T cells sorted from blood, collected in a trial of the OX40 agonist ivuxolimab. The origin of the receptors is an adult with an advanced solid tumor such as melanoma, head and neck, liver or kidney cancer.

The CDR3 region is CASSVGRGGRSLYEQYF. For the CDR3, the DNA is TGTGCCAGCAGCGTAGGACGCGGGGGCCGTTCTCTATACGAGCAGTACTTC. The V gene is TRBV9, the J gene TRBJ2-7; a weak D match, TRBD2 (7 bases). The germline V gene has CDR1 SGDLS and CDR2 YYNGEE. V lost 0 bases, J lost 4 bases, and 20 bases lay in between. CDR3 size: 17 residues.

This chain connects TRBV18 to TRBJ2-5; 8 nucleotides align to TRBD1. This CDR3 is built from 14 residues. Per the germline V gene, CDR1 is KGHSH and CDR2 is LQKENI. Trimming took 2 bases from V and 5 from J; bases not matched to a gene: 4. The CDR3 protein is CASSPSRGLETQYF. The CDR3 DNA follows: TGTGCCAGCTCACCATCCAGGGGGCTGGAGACCCAGTACTTC. Supplemented by reference TRBV18 and TRBJ2-5, the full variable domain reads NAGVMQNPRHLVRRRGQEARLRCSPMKGHSHVYWYRQLPEEGLKFMVYLQKENIIDESGMPKERFSAEFPKEGPSILRIQQVVRGDSAAYFCASSPSRGLETQYFGPGTRLLVL.

This sequence joins TRBV7-6 and TRBJ1-5; the D gene is possibly TRBD1 (5 bases). The V end lost 1 base, the J end lost 3 bases, and 10 bases lay between the germline ends. Germline CDR1 SGHVS, CDR2 FNYEAQ. CDR3 length: 15 amino acids. For the CDR3, the DNA is TGTGCCAGCAGCTTAGGATTGGGGGACAATCAGCCCCAGCATTTT. It translates to CASSLGLGDNQPQHF.